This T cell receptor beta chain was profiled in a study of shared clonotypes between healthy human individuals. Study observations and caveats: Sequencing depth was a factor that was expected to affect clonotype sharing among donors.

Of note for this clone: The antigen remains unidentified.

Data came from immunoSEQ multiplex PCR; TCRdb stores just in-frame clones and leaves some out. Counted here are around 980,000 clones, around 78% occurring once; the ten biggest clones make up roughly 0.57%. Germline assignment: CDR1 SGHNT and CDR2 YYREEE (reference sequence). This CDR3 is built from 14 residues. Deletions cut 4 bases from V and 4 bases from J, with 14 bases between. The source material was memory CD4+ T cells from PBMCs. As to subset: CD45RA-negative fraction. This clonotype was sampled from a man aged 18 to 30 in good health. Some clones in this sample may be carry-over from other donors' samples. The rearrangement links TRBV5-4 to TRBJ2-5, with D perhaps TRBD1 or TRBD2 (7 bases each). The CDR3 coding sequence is TGTGCCAGCAGCCCCAGGGGGGGTTCAGAGACCCAGTACTTC. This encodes CASSPRGGSETQYF.